This T cell receptor (beta chain) was recorded in a study of T-cell reconstitution after alpha-beta-depleted transplantation in children. The sample holds many counts of this clonotype. Its antigen is unidentified. Overall study findings and caveats: T cells produced anew were the main source of T-cell counts and diversity one year after transplant. About two months after transplant, alpha-beta T cells reportedly came from several hundred expanded graft clones. Elevated TCRbeta diversity at day 60 was traced, in some patients, to surviving recipient T cells and thymic progenitors.

Unique molecular identifiers were used in preparing the TCRbeta library. One entry per CDR3 protein results from TCRdb running MiXCR on the PCR reads. The profile shows 250,000 to 300,000 distinct CDR3 sequences, around 10% of them singletons. The CDR3 loop spans 13 amino acids. Germline values: CDR1 SEHNR, CDR2 FQNEAQ (reference sequence). V dropped 6 bases and J dropped 5; count of bases not matched to a gene: 4. The clonotype comes from a boy under two years old with acute myeloid leukemia, due to receive a stem cell transplant. The genes are TRBV7-9 and TRBJ2-7; 10 bases are a match to TRBD1. The source was PBMCs, collected before TCRalphabeta/CD19-depleted stem cell transplant. The CDR3 region is CASRRDRGNEQYF. The CDR3 coding sequence is TGTGCCAGCAGAAGGGACAGGGGCAACGAGCAGTACTTC. Full variable domain (remainder filled in from reference TRBV7-9 and TRBJ2-7): DTGVSQNPRHKITKRGQNVTFRCDPISEHNRLYWYRQTLGQGPEFLTYFQNEAQLEKSRLLSDRFSAERPKGSFSTLEIQRTEQGDSAMYLCASRRDRGNEQYFGPGTRLTVT.